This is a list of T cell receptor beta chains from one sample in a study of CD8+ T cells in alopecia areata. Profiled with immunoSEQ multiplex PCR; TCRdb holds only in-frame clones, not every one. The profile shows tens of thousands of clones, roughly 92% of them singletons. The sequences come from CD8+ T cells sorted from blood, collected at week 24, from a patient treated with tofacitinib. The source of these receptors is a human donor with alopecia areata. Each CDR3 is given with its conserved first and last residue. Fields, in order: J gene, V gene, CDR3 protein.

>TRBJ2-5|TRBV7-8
CGGADLQETQYF
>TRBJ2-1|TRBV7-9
CASSLAPNEQFF
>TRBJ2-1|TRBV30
CAWSQGNVQFF
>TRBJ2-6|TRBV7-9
CASGEDKTDLTGANVLTF
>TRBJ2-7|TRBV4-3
CASSQGTGMYEQYF
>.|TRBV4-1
CASSQDHSGNYEQYF
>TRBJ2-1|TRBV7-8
CASSLWSRGVSNEQFF
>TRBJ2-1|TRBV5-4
CASRQGQYNEQFF
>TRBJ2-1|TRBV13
CASSLKGELTNEQFF
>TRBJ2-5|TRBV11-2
CASSLDGLTQYF
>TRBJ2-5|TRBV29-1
CSVEESQETQYF
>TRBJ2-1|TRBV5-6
CASIGGPEDRGGNEQFF
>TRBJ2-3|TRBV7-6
CASSLAGLTDTQYF
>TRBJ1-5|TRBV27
CASSLDRDNQPQHF
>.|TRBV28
CASSHRTSAEQYF
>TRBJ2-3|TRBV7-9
CASSLEAGVDDTQYF
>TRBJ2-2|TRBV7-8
CASSLGAGWGAAGELFF
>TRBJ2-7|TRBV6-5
CASRTTGGSPYEQYF
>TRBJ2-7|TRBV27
CASSGDSYEQYF
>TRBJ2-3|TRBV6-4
CASSDLGGADTQYF
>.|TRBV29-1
CSVESTDESYEQYF
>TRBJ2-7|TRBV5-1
CASRPDRSYEQYF
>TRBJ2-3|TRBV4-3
CASSQDNFGVGSTDTQYF
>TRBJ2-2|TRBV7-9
CASSLKRADTGELFF
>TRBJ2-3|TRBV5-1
CASSEGQGSDTQYF
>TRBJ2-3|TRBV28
CASSFATTDTQYF
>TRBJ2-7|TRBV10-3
CAISVEGSYEQYF
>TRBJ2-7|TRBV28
CASNPQGTGAYEQYF
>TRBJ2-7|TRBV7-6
CASSSYRLGQRSYEQYF
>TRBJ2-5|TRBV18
CASSPRGLVGDQETQYF
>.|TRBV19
CASSTYRETIDEQYF